The clone carrying this T cell receptor (beta chain) was recorded at least ten times. Its antigen is unidentified. Trimming took 1 base from V and 5 from J, leaving 15 bases between them. CDR1 SGHAT and CDR2 FQNNGV come from the germline V gene. CDR3 length equals 16 residues. These data originate in a study of read filtering for tumor transcriptome and immune sequencing. Study results and limitations: The sorted CD138-negative fraction was a mixed bone marrow immune population, not purified T cells.

The library was built from roughly 400 ng RNA with molecular barcoded adaptors for alpha/delta and beta/gamma chains. TCRdb reprocessed the reads with MiXCR, giving one entry per CDR3 protein. The sample shows 57,000 or so distinct CDR3 sequences, roughly 19% of them seen only once. The sequenced sample consisted of a population of CD138-negative cells sorted from bone marrow. This chain uses TRBV11-2 with TRBJ2-1; D remains ambiguous. The source is a donor at least 40 years old with multiple myeloma. The CDR3 protein is CASSLALILPHNEQFF. The CDR3 nucleotides are TGTGCCAGCAGCTTAGCCTTAATTCTCCCTCACAATGAGCAGTTCTTC. Looking up the rest from reference TRBV11-2 and TRBJ2-1 gives the full variable domain: EAGVAQSPRYKIIEKRQSVAFWCNPISGHATLYWYQQILGQGPKLLIQFQNNGVVDDSQLPKDRFSAERLKGVDSTLKIQPAKLEDSAVYLCASSLALILPHNEQFFGPGTRLTVL.